The 19 T cell receptor beta chains below were found in one sample sequenced in a study of CD8+ T cells in alopecia areata. Sequencing used cDNA as its template, made by extracting RNA and reverse transcribing it. Clones were read by immunoSEQ multiplex PCR, and TCRdb kept only the in-frame ones, dropping some. The sample contains about 42,000 clones, about three fifths of which appear only once. Described treatment: oral pan-JAK inhibitor, 5-10 mg twice daily. The sample consisted of CD8+ T cells sorted from blood, taken at week 4, from a patient treated with tofacitinib. All receptors derive from a human donor with alopecia areata.

The chain joins TRBV30 to TRBJ2-1, with D tentatively TRBD2 (5 bases). V lost 0 bases and J 9 bases, leaving 15 bases between the germline ends. CDR1 and CDR2 (germline): GTSNPN, SVGIG (reference sequence). This CDR3 is built from 14 residues. CDR3 amino acids: CAWSVNHLEGEQFF. In nucleotides, the CDR3 is TGTGCCTGGAGTGTTAACCACCTCGAGGGTGAGCAGTTCTTC.

The chain couples TRBV10-2 to TRBJ2-7; D not certain. The V gene lost 4 bases and the J gene lost 3 bases, with 4 bases spanning the gap. The V gene's germline CDR1 is WSHSY and CDR2 SAAADI. The CDR3 sequence is 11 residues long. The CDR3 loop is CASSADYEQYF. The DNA of the CDR3 is TGCGCCAGCAGTGCCGACTACGAGCAGTACTTC.

The V gene is TRBV7-9, the J gene TRBJ1-2; D gene uncertain. CDR1 SEHNR and CDR2 FQNEAQ come from the germline V gene (reference sequence). CDR3 length: 13 residues. The germline V and J ends were trimmed by 0 bases and 8 bases, with 10 bases remaining between them. The CDR3 sequence is CASSLAIRDGYTF. CDR3 DNA: TGTGCCAGCAGCTTAGCGATTCGAGACGGCTACACCTTC.

V and J are TRBV6-5 and TRBJ2-1; tentatively, D is TRBD2 (7 bases). V shed 5 bases and J shed 4 bases, with 15 bases lying between them. Germline CDR1 MNHEY, CDR2 SVGAGI. CDR3 length equals 15 residues. CDR3: CASSPGGGGYNEQFF. Here the CDR3 DNA reads TGTGCCAGCAGTCCCGGGGGCGGGGGTTACAATGAGCAGTTCTTC.

The chain couples TRBV29-1 to TRBJ1-2; maybe TRBD1 (5 bases). Germline CDR1 and CDR2: SQVTM and ANQGSEA. CDR3 length: 15 residues. Trimming took 7 bases from V and 1 from J, leaving 19 bases between them. Written as DNA, the CDR3 is TGCAGCGCCCGTCTTGGTAGGGACGGTAACTATGGCTACACCTTC. Its protein is CSARLGRDGNYGYTF.

This chain joins TRBV10-2 and TRBJ2-4; D possibly corresponds to TRBD2 (6 bases). Looked up from germline, CDR1 is WSHSY and CDR2 is SAAADI. Trimming cost V 10 bases and J 1 base, with 14 bases left between them. CDR3 size: 14 residues. The CDR3 coding sequence is TGCGCCAAGACTAGTTCGAGTGCCAAAAACATTCAGTACTTC. Amino acids: CAKTSSSAKNIQYF.

The J gene is TRBJ2-6, the V gene TRBV29-1; D possibly matches TRBD1 or TRBD2 (5 bases each). Per the germline V gene, CDR1 is SQVTM and CDR2 is ANQGSEA. Trimming pared 5 bases from V and 0 bases from J, leaving 11 bases between. There are 15 residues in the CDR3. The CDR3 coding sequence is TGCAGCGTTTCCGGGGCCACCTCTGGGGCCAACGTCCTGACTTTC. Translation gives CSVSGATSGANVLTF.

The V call is TRBV6-1, the J call TRBJ2-5, with a weak D call TRBD1 (5 bases). The germline V gene encodes CDR1 MNHNS and CDR2 SASEGT. V was cut by 8 bases and J by 5 bases, with 9 bases left in between. The CDR3 is made up of 11 amino acids. CDR3 loop: CASHGAETQYF. CDR3 coding DNA: TGTGCCAGCCATGGGGCGGAGACCCAGTACTTC.

In this sample, this clone turned up a few times. The V gene is TRBV2, the J gene TRBJ2-4; possibly TRBD1 or TRBD2 for D (5 bases each). The CDR3 is 15 residues long. Germline-derived CDR1 and CDR2 are SNHLY and FYNNEI. The V gene lost 2 bases and the J gene lost 1 base, with 9 bases spanning the gap. This chain's CDR3 is CASSEPREAKNIQYF. CDR3 in DNA: TGTGCCAGCAGTGAACCCAGGGAGGCCAAAAACATTCAGTACTTC.

This chain uses TRBV5-6 with TRBJ2-3, with D perhaps given as TRBD1 or TRBD2 (5 bases each). This CDR3 is built from 13 residues. Germline lookup yields CDR1 SGHDT and CDR2 YYEEEE. V dropped 2 bases and J dropped 11 bases, with 15 bases sitting between them. The CDR3 bases are TGTGCCAGCAGCTTTGAGGGACCGCTAGAGCAGTATTTT. This gives the protein CASSFEGPLEQYF.

V gene TRBV19 combines with J gene TRBJ2-5; possible D gene TRBD1, 6 bases. Germline CDR1 reads LNHDA; CDR2 reads SQIVND (reference sequence). The V and J ends lost 5 bases and 0 bases respectively, with 13 bases between them. This CDR3 has 15 amino acids. This chain's CDR3 is CASSWGHPYQETQYF. The CDR3 nucleotides read TGTGCCAGTAGTTGGGGACACCCGTACCAAGAGACCCAGTACTTC.

This CDR3 is CASSPRFNNEQFF. CDR3 sequence (DNA): TGTGCCAGCAGCCCCCGGTTCAACAATGAGCAGTTCTTC. The chain joins TRBV7-8 to TRBJ2-1; D remains unclear. V was clipped by 5 bases and J by 5 bases, with 10 bases between them. This CDR3 is 13 amino acids long. The germline V gene has CDR1 SGHVS and CDR2 FQNEAQ. Full variable domain (remainder filled in from reference TRBV7-8 and TRBJ2-1): GAGVSQSPRYKVAKRGQDVALRCDPISGHVSLFWYQQALGQGPEFLTYFQNEAQLDKSGLPSDRFFAERPEGSVSTLKIQRTQQEDSAVYLCASSPRFNNEQFFGPGTRLTVL.

Note on this clone: Other DNA sequences from this sample encode an identical CDR3 as well. This chain connects TRBV30 to TRBJ1-1, with a tentative D call TRBD1 (5 bases). V lost 0 bases and J lost 0, with 5 bases in between. CDR1 is GTSNPN and CDR2 is SVGIG in the germline V gene (reference sequence). The CDR3 is 13 amino acids. The CDR3 coding sequence is TGTGCCTGGAGTGTGGGGCTGAACACTGAAGCTTTCTTT. It encodes CAWSVGLNTEAFF.

The chain carries TRBV29-1 and TRBJ1-1; no reliable D call. Trimming took 5 bases from V and 6 from J, leaving 22 bases between them. Germline V lookup: CDR1 SQVTM, CDR2 ANQGSEA. There are 15 residues in the CDR3. CDR3 sequence (DNA): TGCAGCGTTCTGGTGAGGAATAGGACGATCGCTGAAGCTTTCTTT. As protein: CSVLVRNRTIAEAFF.

This clone was seen a handful of times. In DNA, the CDR3 is TGCGCCAGCAGCCAAGGGAGATCGATCAATGAGCAGTTCTTC. Translating it yields CASSQGRSINEQFF. The gene calls are TRBV4-3 and TRBJ2-1; D gene uncertain. The CDR3 sequence is 14 residues long. With 1 base removed from V and 6 bases from J, the gap between germline ends came to 10 bases. Germline loops: CDR1 LGHNA, CDR2 YSLEER.

V is TRBV6-6 and J is TRBJ1-1; tentative D call: TRBD1 (5 bases). V dropped 0 bases and J dropped 10 bases, with 21 bases sitting between them. This CDR3 has 16 residues. Germline CDR1 MNHNY, CDR2 SVGAGI (reference sequence). The CDR3 nucleotides are TGTGCCAGCAGTTACTCGATCGACACCCCCCTAAGGGGAGCTTTCTTT. Its protein product is CASSYSIDTPLRGAFF.

The gene calls are TRBV19 and TRBJ1-5, with D unclear. V lost 8 bases, J lost 9 bases, and 20 bases lay in between. The CDR3 covers 14 residues. Germline V gene sequence: CDR1 LNHDA, CDR2 SQIVND (reference sequence). The CDR3: CASRRGSTNGPQHF. In DNA, the CDR3 is TGTGCCAGTCGGCGAGGATCCACCAACGGGCCCCAGCATTTT.

The V and J genes are TRBV25-1 and TRBJ2-7, with TRBD2 as a possible D gene (6 bases). V was pared by 1 base and J by 1 base, with 8 bases between. CDR3 length equals 14 residues. Germline V gene data show CDR1 as MGHDK and CDR2 as SYGVNS. CDR3 coding DNA: TGTGCCAGCAGTGAATGGGGGGAATCCTACGAGCAGTACTTC. This codes for CASSEWGESYEQYF.

The rearrangement joins TRBV14 to TRBJ1-1; D is uncertain. The V gene lost 1 base and the J gene lost 1 base, with 10 bases spanning the gap. This CDR3 comprises 15 residues. Germline V gene sequence: CDR1 SGHDN, CDR2 FVKESK. In DNA form, the CDR3 reads TGTGCCAGCAGCCAAGGGGGAAGGAGGAACACTGAAGCTTTCTTT. This encodes CASSQGGRRNTEAFF.